The clone carrying this T cell receptor beta chain turned up a few times. The source of the sample is a study of early T cells in non-severe SARS-CoV-2 infection. V shed 5 bases, J shed 1 base, and the junction held 7 bases outside the gene matches. The CDR3 extends over 15 amino acids. Per the germline V gene, CDR1 is SGHTA and CDR2 is FQGTGA. MiXCR, run by TCRdb on the 5' RACE reads, gives a single entry per CDR3 protein. Here the sample spans about 64,000 distinct CDR3 sequences, approximately 11% being singletons. Sequenced here: whole blood, sampled at baseline. This clonotype originated in an adult who was a healthcare worker with PCR-confirmed SARS-CoV-2 infection or an uninfected control (not recorded which). The rearrangement joins TRBV7-3 to TRBJ1-1; 7 bases map to TRBD1. Written as DNA, the CDR3 is TGTGCCAGCAGCAGATCCGGGACAGAGAACACTGAAGCTTTCTTT. Its translation: CASSRSGTENTEAFF.